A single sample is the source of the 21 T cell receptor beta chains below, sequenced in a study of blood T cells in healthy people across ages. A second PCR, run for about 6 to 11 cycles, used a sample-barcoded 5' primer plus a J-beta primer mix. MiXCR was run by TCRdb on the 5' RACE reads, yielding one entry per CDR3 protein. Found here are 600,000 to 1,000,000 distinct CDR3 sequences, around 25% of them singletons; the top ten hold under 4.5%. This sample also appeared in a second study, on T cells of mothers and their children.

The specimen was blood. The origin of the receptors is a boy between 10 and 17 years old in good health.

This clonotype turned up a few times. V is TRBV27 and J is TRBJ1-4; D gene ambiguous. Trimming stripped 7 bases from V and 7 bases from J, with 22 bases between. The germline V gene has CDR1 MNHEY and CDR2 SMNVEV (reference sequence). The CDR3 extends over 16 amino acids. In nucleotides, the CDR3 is TGTGCCAGCAAACCTAACCTTGGGAAGGGAGGTGAAAAACTGTTTTTT. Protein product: CASKPNLGKGGEKLFF.

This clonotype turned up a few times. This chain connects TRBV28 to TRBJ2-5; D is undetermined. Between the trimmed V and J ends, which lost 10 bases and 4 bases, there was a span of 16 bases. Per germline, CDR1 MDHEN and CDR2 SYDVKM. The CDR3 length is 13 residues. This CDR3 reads CATQYLGRETQYF. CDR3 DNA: TGTGCCACACAATACCTGGGTAGAGAGACCCAGTACTTC.

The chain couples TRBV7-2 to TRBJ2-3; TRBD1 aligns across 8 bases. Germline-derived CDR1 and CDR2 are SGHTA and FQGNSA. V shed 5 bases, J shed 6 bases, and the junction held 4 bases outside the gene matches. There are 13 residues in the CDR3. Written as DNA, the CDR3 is TGTGCCAGCAGCCGGACAGGGAGGGATACGCAGTATTTT. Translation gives CASSRTGRDTQYF.

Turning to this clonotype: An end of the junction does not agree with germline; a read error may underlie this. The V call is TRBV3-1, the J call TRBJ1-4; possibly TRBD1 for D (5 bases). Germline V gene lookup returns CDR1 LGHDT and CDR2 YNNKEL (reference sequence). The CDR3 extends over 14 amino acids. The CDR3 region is CASGQGTATGQLFF. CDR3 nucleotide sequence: TGTGCCAGCGGCCAAGGTACAGCAACGGGGCAACTGTTTTTT. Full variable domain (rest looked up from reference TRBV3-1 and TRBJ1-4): DTAVSQTPKYLVTQMGNDKSIKCEQNLGHDTMYWYKQDSKKFLKIMFSYNNKELIINETVPNRFSPKSPDKAHLNLHINSLELGDSAVYFCASGQGTATGQLFFGSGTQLSVL.

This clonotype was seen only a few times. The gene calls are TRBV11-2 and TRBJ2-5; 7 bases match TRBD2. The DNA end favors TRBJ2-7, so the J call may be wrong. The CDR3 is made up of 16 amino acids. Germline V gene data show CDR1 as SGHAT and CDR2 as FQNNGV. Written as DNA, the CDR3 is TGTGCCAGCAGCTTAGAAATAGGCGGGGGAGCCTACGAGCAGTACTTC. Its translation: CASSLEIGGGAYEQYF.

The CDR3 bases are TGTGCCAGCAGTCCTCTTATGTCAGGGGGCTTTGAGACCCAGTACTTC. Translation: CASSPLMSGGFETQYF. J is TRBJ2-1 and V is TRBV6-2 or TRBV6-3, with 8 bases fitting TRBD1. The end of the DNA aligns better with TRBJ2-5, so the J call may be wrong. The CDR3 sequence is 16 residues long. The germline gives CDR1 MNHEY, CDR2 SVGEGT.

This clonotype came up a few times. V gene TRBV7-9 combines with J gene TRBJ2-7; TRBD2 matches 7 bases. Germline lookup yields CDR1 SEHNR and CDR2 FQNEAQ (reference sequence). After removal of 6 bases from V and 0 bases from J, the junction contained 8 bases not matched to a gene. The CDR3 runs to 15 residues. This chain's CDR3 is CASRGRDGSSYEQYF. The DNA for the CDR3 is TGTGCCAGCAGGGGGAGGGACGGGAGCTCCTACGAGCAGTACTTC.

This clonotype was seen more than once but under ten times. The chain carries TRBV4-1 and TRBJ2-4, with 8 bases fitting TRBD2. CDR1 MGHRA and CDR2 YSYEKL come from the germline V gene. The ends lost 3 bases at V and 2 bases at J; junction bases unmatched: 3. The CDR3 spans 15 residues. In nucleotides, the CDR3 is TGCGCCAGCAGCCATCGGGAGGGCCCCAAAAACATTCAGTACTTC. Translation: CASSHREGPKNIQYF.

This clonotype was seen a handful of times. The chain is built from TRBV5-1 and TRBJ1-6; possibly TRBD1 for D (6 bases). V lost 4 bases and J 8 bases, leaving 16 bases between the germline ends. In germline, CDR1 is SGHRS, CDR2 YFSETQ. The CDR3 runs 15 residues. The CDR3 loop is CASSGMDSADSPLHF. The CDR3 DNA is TGCGCCAGCAGCGGGATGGACAGCGCCGATTCACCCCTCCACTTT.

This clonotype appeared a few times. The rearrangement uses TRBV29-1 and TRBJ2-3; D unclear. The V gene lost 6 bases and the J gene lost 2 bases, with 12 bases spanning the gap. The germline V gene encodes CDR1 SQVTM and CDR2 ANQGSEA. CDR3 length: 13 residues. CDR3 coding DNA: TGCAGCGTCAAAACCCCGCTCACAGATACGCAGTATTTT. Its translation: CSVKTPLTDTQYF.

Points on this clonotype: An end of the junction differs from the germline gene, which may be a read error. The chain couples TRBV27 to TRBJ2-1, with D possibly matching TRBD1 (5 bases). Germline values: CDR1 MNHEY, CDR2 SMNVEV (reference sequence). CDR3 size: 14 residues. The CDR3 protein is CASSSGLSDNGQFF. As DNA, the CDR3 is TGTGCCAGCAGTTCTGGCCTTTCGGACAATGGGCAGTTCTTC.

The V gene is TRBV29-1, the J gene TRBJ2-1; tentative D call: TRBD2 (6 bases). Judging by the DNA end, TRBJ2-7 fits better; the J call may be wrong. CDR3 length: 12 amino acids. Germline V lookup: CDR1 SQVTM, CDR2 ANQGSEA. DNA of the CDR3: TGCAGCGTTGCTCGGGAGAACTACGAGCAGTACTTC. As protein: CSVARENYEQYF.

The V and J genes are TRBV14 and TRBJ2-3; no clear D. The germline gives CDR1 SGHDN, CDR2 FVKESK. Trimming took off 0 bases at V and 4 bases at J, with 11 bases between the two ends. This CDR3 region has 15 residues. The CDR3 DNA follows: TGTGCCAGCAGCCAAGATGGGGTTTGGGCAGATACGCAGTATTTT. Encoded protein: CASSQDGVWADTQYF.

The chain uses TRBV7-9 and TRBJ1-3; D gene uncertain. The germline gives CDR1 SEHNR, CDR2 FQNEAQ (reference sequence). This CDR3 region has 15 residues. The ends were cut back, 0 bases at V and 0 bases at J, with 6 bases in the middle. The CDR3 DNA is TGTGCCAGCAGCTTAGCACCAAACTCTGGAAACACCATATATTTT. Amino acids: CASSLAPNSGNTIYF.

The CDR3 DNA reads TGTGCCAGCAGCACGCGGACTAGCGGGAGGCCCTACAATGAGCAGTTCTTC. It translates to CASSTRTSGRPYNEQFF. The V and J genes are TRBV3-1 and TRBJ2-1; 14 positions match TRBD2. This CDR3 comprises 17 residues. Losses at the gene ends were 5 bases for V and 2 bases for J; bases not matched to a gene: 5. Per the germline V gene, CDR1 is LGHDT and CDR2 is YNNKEL (reference sequence).

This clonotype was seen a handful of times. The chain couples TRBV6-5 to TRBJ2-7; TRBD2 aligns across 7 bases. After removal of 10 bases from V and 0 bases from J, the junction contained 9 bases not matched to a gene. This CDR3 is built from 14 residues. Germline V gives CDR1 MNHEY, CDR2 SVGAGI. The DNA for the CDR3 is TGTGCCATACGACCCGGGACTAACTCCTACGAGCAGTACTTC. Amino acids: CAIRPGTNSYEQYF.

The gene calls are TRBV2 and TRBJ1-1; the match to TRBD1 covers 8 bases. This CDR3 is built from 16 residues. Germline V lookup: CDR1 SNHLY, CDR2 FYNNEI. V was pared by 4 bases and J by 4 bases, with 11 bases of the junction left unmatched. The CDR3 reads CASSGSGTGILTEAFF. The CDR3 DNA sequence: TGTGCCAGCAGTGGGAGCGGGACAGGTATCCTCACTGAAGCTTTCTTT.

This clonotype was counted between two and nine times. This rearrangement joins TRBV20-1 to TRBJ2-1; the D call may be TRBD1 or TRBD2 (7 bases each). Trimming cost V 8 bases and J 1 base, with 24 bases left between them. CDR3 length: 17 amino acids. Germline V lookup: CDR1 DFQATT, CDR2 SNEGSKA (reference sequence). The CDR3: CSPRGPGRGLSYNEQFF. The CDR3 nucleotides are TGCAGTCCGAGGGGACCGGGGAGGGGGCTTTCCTACAATGAGCAGTTCTTC.

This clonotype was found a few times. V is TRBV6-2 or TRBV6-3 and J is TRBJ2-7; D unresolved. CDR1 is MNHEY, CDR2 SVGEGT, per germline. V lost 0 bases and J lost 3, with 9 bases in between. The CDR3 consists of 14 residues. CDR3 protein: CASSYSDFNYEQYF. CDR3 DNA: TGTGCCAGCAGTTACTCAGACTTTAACTACGAGCAGTACTTC.

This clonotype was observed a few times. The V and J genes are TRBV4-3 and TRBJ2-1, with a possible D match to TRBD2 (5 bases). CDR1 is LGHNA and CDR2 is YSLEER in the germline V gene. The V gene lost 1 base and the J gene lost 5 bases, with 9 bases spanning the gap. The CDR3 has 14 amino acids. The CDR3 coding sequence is TGCGCCAGCAGCCAAGGGACTGGAAACAATGAGCAGTTCTTC. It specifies CASSQGTGNNEQFF.

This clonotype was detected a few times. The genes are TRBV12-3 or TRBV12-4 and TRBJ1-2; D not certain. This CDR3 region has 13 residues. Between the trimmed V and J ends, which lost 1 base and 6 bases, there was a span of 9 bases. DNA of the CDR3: TGTGCCAGCAGTTTAGGGCCTTCGAATGGCTACACCTTC. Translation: CASSLGPSNGYTF.